These 13 T cell receptor beta chains were sequenced from one sample in a study of T cell responses to AZD1222 COVID-19 vaccine. The repertoire was sequenced with immunoSEQ multiplex PCR; TCRdb's copy has only in-frame clones and lacks some. Among approximately 120,000 clones listed, about nine tenths were seen once. The sequencing used peripheral blood, collected on day 0 of AZD1222 vaccination. The receptors originated from an adult in good health.

CDR3 in amino acids: CASSLGQGLGSPLHF. The CDR3 region has the DNA TGTGCCAGCAGCCTAGGACAGGGTTTAGGTTCACCCCTCCACTTT. V and J are TRBV5-6 and TRBJ1-6; 8 bases are shared with TRBD1. The CDR3 consists of 15 residues. Trimming at V came to 4 bases and at J to 9 bases, leaving 9 bases not matched to a gene. CDR1 is SGHDT, CDR2 YYEEEE, per germline.

J is TRBJ2-7 and V is TRBV4-3; 8 nucleotides agree with TRBD2. Germline V gene lookup returns CDR1 LGHNA and CDR2 YSLEER. V trimming: 0 bases; J trimming: 6 bases; junction bases outside the gene matches: 1. This CDR3 region has 13 residues. The CDR3 region is CASSQDAGGEQYF. The CDR3 region has the DNA TGCGCCAGCAGCCAAGATGCGGGGGGCGAGCAGTACTTC.

V usage is TRBV10-2 and J usage is TRBJ1-3; tentatively, D is TRBD1 (5 bases). Trimming removed 6 bases from V and 4 bases from J, with 13 bases in between. The CDR3 is 14 amino acids. The germline V gene has CDR1 WSHSY and CDR2 SAAADI. For the CDR3, the DNA is TGCGCCAGCAGGGACCAGGGACTCGGAAACACCATATATTTT. Protein product: CASRDQGLGNTIYF.

The chain combines TRBV7-9 with TRBJ1-1; TRBD1 is a possible D gene (6 bases). Per the germline V gene, CDR1 is SEHNR and CDR2 is FQNEAQ (reference sequence). Trimming left V 7 bases short and J 1 base short, with 13 bases between. This CDR3 is built from 14 residues. The chain's CDR3 is CASNEQGSNTEAFF. CDR3 DNA sequence: TGTGCCAGCAACGAACAGGGATCGAACACTGAAGCTTTCTTT.

The gene calls are TRBV10-2 and TRBJ1-1; TRBD1 is a possible D gene (6 bases). CDR1 is WSHSY, CDR2 SAAADI, per germline. The V end lost 4 bases, the J end lost 4 bases, and 13 bases lay between the germline ends. CDR3 length equals 14 residues. The CDR3 is CASSVEGGVTEAFF. The CDR3 nucleotides read TGCGCCAGCAGTGTGGAGGGGGGGGTCACTGAAGCTTTCTTT.

The rearrangement joins TRBV18 to TRBJ2-1, with D maybe TRBD1 (5 bases). V was shortened by 3 bases and J by 13 bases, with 10 bases between the two germline ends. The CDR3 contains 11 residues. Per germline, CDR1 KGHSH and CDR2 LQKENI. CDR3 sequence (DNA): TGTGCCAGCTCACCCGGCAGGGCTCAGTTCTTC. This gives the protein CASSPGRAQFF.

The CDR3 spells CAIQYTGSGNEQYF. CDR3 nucleotides: TGTGCCATCCAATACACGGGTTCTGGGAACGAGCAGTACTTC. V gene TRBV7-9 combines with J gene TRBJ2-7; no clear D. Germline V gene lookup returns CDR1 SEHNR and CDR2 FQNEAQ (reference sequence). Trimming stripped 10 bases from V and 5 bases from J, with 21 bases between. This CDR3 spans 14 amino acids.

The gene calls are TRBV24-1 and TRBJ1-2, with 8 bases that match TRBD1. Per the germline V gene, CDR1 is KGHDR and CDR2 is SFDVKD. Germline trimming cut 4 bases from V and 8 bases from J; bases unmatched to any gene: 5. The CDR3 is 13 amino acids. The CDR3 region is CATSDPTGEGYTF. Here the CDR3 DNA reads TGTGCCACCAGTGACCCGACAGGGGAAGGCTACACCTTC.

The chain is built from TRBV10-3 and TRBJ1-2; D might be TRBD1 (6 bases). The CDR3 contains 15 residues. The germline V gene has CDR1 ENHRY and CDR2 SYGVKD. Deletions cut 2 bases from V and 6 bases from J, with 16 bases between. CDR3 nucleotide sequence: TGTGCCATCAGTGAGCAACTTGGGGGCGCGGATGGCTACACCTTC. Translated, it gives CAISEQLGGADGYTF.

V usage is TRBV30 and J usage is TRBJ1-5; 10 nucleotides align to TRBD1. This CDR3 comprises 15 residues. Per the germline V gene, CDR1 is GTSNPN and CDR2 is SVGIG (reference sequence). The J segment lost 6 bases and the V segment lost 4 bases, leaving 9 bases of the junction unmatched. The DNA for the CDR3 is TGTGCCTGGAATATGGGACAGGGGCCCGGTCAGCCCCAGCATTTT. Protein sequence: CAWNMGQGPGQPQHF.

The V gene is TRBV3-1 (or the pseudogene TRBV3-2), the J gene TRBJ2-3; 8 bases are a match to TRBD2. V lost 4 bases and J lost 9; bases outside the gene matches: 6. Germline lookup yields CDR1 LGHDT and CDR2 YNNKEL (reference sequence). The CDR3 is 13 residues long. The CDR3 sequence is CASSRGTRETQYF. CDR3 nucleotide sequence: TGTGCCAGCAGCCGTGGGACTAGGGAGACGCAGTATTTT.

The chain is built from TRBV2 and TRBJ1-6; 9 bases fit TRBD1. Germline V gives CDR1 SNHLY, CDR2 FYNNEI. The J segment lost 12 bases and the V segment lost 9 bases, leaving 6 bases of the junction unmatched. This CDR3 is 12 amino acids long. The CDR3 loop reads CASKTGGLPLHF. DNA for the CDR3: TGTGCCAGTAAGACAGGGGGGCTACCCCTCCACTTT.

The CDR3 bases are TGTGCCCACAAGGCATGGCGGGAGGAGACCCAGTACTTC. Protein sequence: CAHKAWREETQYF. V usage is TRBV5-4 and J usage is TRBJ2-5; 7 nucleotides line up with TRBD2. Trimming at V came to 10 bases and at J to 5 bases, leaving 11 bases not matched to a gene. The CDR3 is 13 residues long. Germline V CDR1 and CDR2: SGHNT, YYREEE (reference sequence).